The 26 T cell receptor beta chains below were found in one sample sequenced in a study of blood T cell repertoires in COVID-19. Sequenced by immunoSEQ multiplex PCR; TCRdb stores in-frame clones only, minus some. The sample carries 110,000 to 150,000 clones, 86% recorded once. Specimen: peripheral blood. The receptors derive from a woman aged 55-75 years with acute or convalescent COVID-19.

J is TRBJ2-3 and V is TRBV29-1, with 8 positions matching TRBD2. Germline CDR1 is SQVTM and CDR2 is ANQGSEA. The CDR3 has 12 amino acids. With V trimmed by 5 bases and J by 4 bases, 2 bases remained unmatched. Written as DNA, the CDR3 is TGCAGCGTTCACGGGGGGGCAGATACGCAGTATTTT. It is translated as CSVHGGADTQYF.

The J gene is TRBJ2-3, the V gene TRBV11-2, with 8 bases fitting TRBD2. V was clipped by 7 bases and J by 6 bases; unmatched bases: 6. The CDR3 is 13 amino acids. Germline CDR1 and CDR2: SGHAT and FQNNGV. CDR3 in DNA: TGTGCCAGCACCATCTCGGGAGGGGATACGCAGTATTTT. Its protein is CASTISGGDTQYF.

This rearrangement joins TRBV13 to TRBJ2-7; 7 bases are a match to TRBD1. J gave up 4 bases and V 5 bases, and 14 bases lay outside the gene matches. The germline V gene has CDR1 PRHDT and CDR2 FYEKMQ (reference sequence). This CDR3 has 16 amino acids. The CDR3 sequence: CASSPGSGTAGYEQYF. In DNA form, the CDR3 reads TGTGCCAGCAGCCCGGGCTCCGGGACAGCCGGTTACGAGCAGTACTTC.

The chain couples TRBV5-1 to TRBJ1-4; 7 positions agree with TRBD1. Germline V gives CDR1 SGHRS, CDR2 YFSETQ. Trimming cost V 4 bases and J 5 bases; bases outside gene matches: 8. CDR3 length: 15 amino acids. The CDR3 is CASSGGGTVNEKLFF. The CDR3 region has the DNA TGCGCCAGCAGCGGGGGTGGGACAGTAAATGAAAAACTGTTTTTT.

The chain joins TRBV5-1 to TRBJ1-5; 7 nucleotides align to TRBD1. J was trimmed by 5 bases and V by 5 bases; bases with no gene match: 7. CDR1 and CDR2 from the germline V gene are SGHRS and YFSETQ. This CDR3 has 14 residues. This CDR3 is CASSPGTGDQPQHF. CDR3 nucleotide sequence: TGCGCCAGCAGTCCCGGCACAGGGGATCAGCCCCAGCATTTT.

The chain has TRBV19 and TRBJ1-5, with TRBD1 matching over 8 bases. This CDR3 comprises 15 residues. The V gene end was trimmed by 5 bases and the J gene end by 1 base; junction bases not matched to a gene: 4. Germline V gene data show CDR1 as LNHDA and CDR2 as SQIVND (reference sequence). CDR3 loop: CASSRRQGSNQPQHF. CDR3 nucleotides: TGTGCCAGTAGTCGGCGACAGGGGAGCAATCAGCCCCAGCATTTT.

This chain links TRBV6-6 with TRBJ1-1, with 8 nucleotides matching TRBD1. The CDR3 consists of 15 residues. V lost 0 bases to trimming and J lost 4 bases; unmatched junction nucleotides: 4. Germline values: CDR1 MNHNY, CDR2 SVGAGI (reference sequence). The chain's CDR3 is CASSYSTGVGTEAFF. In nucleotides, the CDR3 is TGTGCCAGCAGTTACTCGACAGGGGTAGGCACTGAAGCTTTCTTT.

The chain carries TRBV5-1 and TRBJ1-2; TRBD1 agrees at 11 bases. Germline V gives CDR1 SGHRS, CDR2 YFSETQ. Trimming cost V 5 bases and J 7 bases; bases outside gene matches: 7. CDR3 length: 14 residues. Here the CDR3 reads CASRRTGGGRGYTF. In DNA, the CDR3 is TGCGCCAGCAGACGGACAGGGGGCGGTCGTGGCTACACCTTC.

The chain has TRBV7-9 and TRBJ1-1; D call uncertain. Trimming stripped 5 bases from V and 1 base from J, with 11 bases between. This CDR3 is built from 14 residues. In germline, CDR1 is SEHNR, CDR2 FQNEAQ (reference sequence). In nucleotides, the CDR3 is TGTGCCAGCAGCCCTCTCCGGGAGAACACTGAAGCTTTCTTT. Translation gives CASSPLRENTEAFF.

This clone was observed many times. The chain joins TRBV27 to TRBJ1-2; a possible D gene is TRBD1 (5 bases). The CDR3 totals 14 residues. V shed 0 bases and J shed 6 bases, with 11 bases lying between them. CDR1 is MNHEY and CDR2 is SMNVEV in the germline V gene (reference sequence). The chain's CDR3 is CASSLSGGKDGYTF. CDR3 in DNA: TGTGCCAGCAGTTTATCGGGGGGGAAGGATGGCTACACCTTC.

V gene TRBV29-1 combines with J gene TRBJ2-2, with D uncertain. The CDR3 covers 14 residues. Germline lookup yields CDR1 SQVTM and CDR2 ANQGSEA. V lost 6 bases to trimming and J lost 0 bases, with 11 bases between them. CDR3 protein: CSVAPASNTGELFF. As DNA, the CDR3 is TGCAGCGTAGCCCCCGCGTCGAACACCGGGGAGCTGTTTTTT.

The rearrangement joins TRBV18 to TRBJ2-7, with TRBD1 identical over 10 bases. Germline V gives CDR1 KGHSH, CDR2 LQKENI. This CDR3 is 14 amino acids long. After removal of 4 bases from V and 2 bases from J, the junction contained 2 bases not matched to a gene. The CDR3 DNA follows: TGTGCCAGCTCACGGGGACAGGGGCCCTACGAGCAGTACTTC. Encoded protein: CASSRGQGPYEQYF.

This sequence joins TRBV12-5 and TRBJ1-6; weak D call: TRBD1 (5 bases). V gave up 6 bases and J gave up 8 bases, with 20 bases separating them. This CDR3 region has 16 residues. Germline CDR1 is LGHNT and CDR2 is FRNRAP. The CDR3 coding sequence is TGTGCTAGTGGCTCAACAAGGTTAGGGGTCTATTCACCCCTCCACTTT. As protein: CASGSTRLGVYSPLHF.

The CDR3 DNA is TGTGCCAGCGGATACACAGGGGGCTACGAGCAGTACTTC. This translates into CASGYTGGYEQYF. V is TRBV25-1 and J is TRBJ2-7; 8 bases match TRBD1. V lost 8 bases and J lost 3; bases outside the gene matches: 6. Germline CDR1 MGHDK, CDR2 SYGVNS. This CDR3 has 13 amino acids.

The chain joins TRBV7-8 to TRBJ1-5; D not resolved. V lost 6 bases and J 0 bases, leaving 12 bases between the germline ends. The CDR3 sequence is 15 residues long. Looked up from germline, CDR1 is SGHVS and CDR2 is FQNEAQ. The CDR3 nucleotides read TGTGCCAGCAGTCTAGTAGGCAATAGCAATCAGCCCCAGCATTTT. Translation: CASSLVGNSNQPQHF.

The V gene is TRBV27, the J gene TRBJ2-5, with 8 bases identical to TRBD1. V was clipped by 6 bases and J by 5 bases; unmatched bases: 11. Germline loops: CDR1 MNHEY, CDR2 SMNVEV (reference sequence). CDR3 length: 15 residues. The CDR3 reads CASSPRDRRTETQYF. CDR3 DNA sequence: TGTGCCAGCAGCCCTAGGGACAGGAGGACGGAGACCCAGTACTTC.

The rearrangement uses TRBV19 and TRBJ2-7, with a tentative D call TRBD1 (6 bases). The CDR3 totals 14 residues. Deletions cut 2 bases from V and 2 bases from J, with 10 bases between. Germline CDR1 LNHDA, CDR2 SQIVND (reference sequence). The DNA of the CDR3 is TGTGCCAGTAGTATACCCGGACAGACCTACGAGCAGTACTTC. This sequence encodes CASSIPGQTYEQYF.

This clone came up many times. The chain employs TRBV4-1 and TRBJ1-5; the match to TRBD1 covers 11 bases. CDR1 MGHRA and CDR2 YSYEKL come from the germline V gene. CDR3 size: 19 residues. V lost 3 bases and J lost 2; bases outside the gene matches: 12. The CDR3 DNA is TGCGCCAGCAGCCAGGGGACAGGGGGTTCAACGGATCGCAATCAGCCCCAGCATTTT. Its protein is CASSQGTGGSTDRNQPQHF.

The V gene is TRBV10-2, the J gene TRBJ1-5, with D unclear. This CDR3 has 12 residues. V lost 2 bases and J lost 7, with 6 bases in between. CDR1 is WSHSY, CDR2 SAAADI, per germline. This CDR3 is CASSEMAQPQHF. The CDR3, as DNA: TGCGCCAGCAGTGAGATGGCCCAGCCCCAGCATTTT.

V is TRBV7-2 and J is TRBJ2-2; D ambiguous. Trimming took 0 bases from V and 4 from J, leaving 6 bases between them. Germline lookup yields CDR1 SGHTA and CDR2 FQGNSA. The CDR3 totals 14 residues. CDR3 amino acids: CASSLAISTGELFF. DNA for the CDR3: TGTGCCAGCAGCTTAGCGATCAGCACCGGGGAGCTGTTTTTT.

The rearrangement links TRBV5-1 to TRBJ2-1; D possibly corresponds to TRBD1 (6 bases). This CDR3 comprises 14 residues. Trimming shortened V by 3 bases and J by 4 bases, and 11 bases separated the two germline ends. Germline V gives CDR1 SGHRS, CDR2 YFSETQ. The CDR3 DNA sequence: TGCGCCAGCAGCTCTACAGGGTTTTACAATGAGCAGTTCTTC. Translated: CASSSTGFYNEQFF.

This rearrangement joins TRBV6-2 or TRBV6-3 to TRBJ2-1; a weak D match, TRBD1 (5 bases). Per the germline V gene, CDR1 is MNHEY and CDR2 is SVGEGT. The CDR3 sequence is 15 residues long. The V and J ends lost 2 bases and 3 bases respectively, with 11 bases between them. This chain's CDR3 is CASSYATGYYNEQFF. The CDR3 bases are TGTGCCAGCAGTTACGCCACAGGTTACTACAATGAGCAGTTCTTC.

This clone is a singleton in its sample. The chain couples TRBV28 to TRBJ1-2; 7 bases are shared with TRBD1. Germline CDR1 MDHEN, CDR2 SYDVKM. The CDR3 extends over 13 amino acids. V shed 10 bases, J shed 5 bases, and the junction held 10 bases outside the gene matches. This CDR3 is CATLNRGLYGYTF. DNA of the CDR3: TGTGCCACCTTAAACAGGGGTCTTTATGGCTACACCTTC.

This chain uses TRBV11-2 with TRBJ1-1; D unclear. Trimming cost V 0 bases and J 3 bases, with 8 bases left between them. Germline V gene data show CDR1 as SGHAT and CDR2 as FQNNGV. The CDR3 loop spans 14 amino acids. The CDR3 sequence: CASSLDSPYTEAFF. CDR3 sequence (DNA): TGTGCCAGCAGCTTAGATAGTCCCTACACTGAAGCTTTCTTT.

The CDR3 region is CASKETGTSSYEQYF. The CDR3 nucleotides read TGTGCCAGCAAAGAGACCGGGACTAGCTCCTACGAGCAGTACTTC. This rearrangement joins TRBV6-6 to TRBJ2-7; TRBD2 matches 8 bases. Germline V gene lookup returns CDR1 MNHNY and CDR2 SVGAGI (reference sequence). With 7 bases clipped from V and 0 bases from J, the junction kept 8 bases outside the gene matches. The CDR3 is made up of 15 amino acids.

J is TRBJ1-6 and V is TRBV30; no firm D call. The germline V gene has CDR1 GTSNPN and CDR2 SVGIG (reference sequence). Trimming took off 4 bases at V and 4 bases at J, with 23 bases between the two ends. This CDR3 comprises 18 residues. The CDR3 here is CAWNQIRGDRAYNSPLHF. The DNA of the CDR3 is TGTGCCTGGAACCAGATCAGAGGAGACCGTGCTTATAATTCACCCCTCCACTTT.